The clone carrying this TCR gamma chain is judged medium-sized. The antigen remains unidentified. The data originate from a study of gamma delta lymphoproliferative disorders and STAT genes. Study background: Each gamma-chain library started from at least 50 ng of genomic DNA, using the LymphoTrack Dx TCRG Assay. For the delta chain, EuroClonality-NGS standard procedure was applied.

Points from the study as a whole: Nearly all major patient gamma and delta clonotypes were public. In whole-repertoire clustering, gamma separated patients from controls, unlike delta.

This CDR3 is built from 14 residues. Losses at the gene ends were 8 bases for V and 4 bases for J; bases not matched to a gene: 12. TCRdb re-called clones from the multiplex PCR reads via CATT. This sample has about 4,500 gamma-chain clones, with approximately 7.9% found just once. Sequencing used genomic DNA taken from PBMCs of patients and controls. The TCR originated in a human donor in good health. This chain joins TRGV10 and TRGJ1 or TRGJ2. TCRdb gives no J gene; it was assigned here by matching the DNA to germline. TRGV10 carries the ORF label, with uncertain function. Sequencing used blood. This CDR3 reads CAAWGPPCYYKKLF. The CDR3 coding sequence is TGTGCTGCGTGGGGGCCCCCCTGCTATTATAAGAAACTCTTT.